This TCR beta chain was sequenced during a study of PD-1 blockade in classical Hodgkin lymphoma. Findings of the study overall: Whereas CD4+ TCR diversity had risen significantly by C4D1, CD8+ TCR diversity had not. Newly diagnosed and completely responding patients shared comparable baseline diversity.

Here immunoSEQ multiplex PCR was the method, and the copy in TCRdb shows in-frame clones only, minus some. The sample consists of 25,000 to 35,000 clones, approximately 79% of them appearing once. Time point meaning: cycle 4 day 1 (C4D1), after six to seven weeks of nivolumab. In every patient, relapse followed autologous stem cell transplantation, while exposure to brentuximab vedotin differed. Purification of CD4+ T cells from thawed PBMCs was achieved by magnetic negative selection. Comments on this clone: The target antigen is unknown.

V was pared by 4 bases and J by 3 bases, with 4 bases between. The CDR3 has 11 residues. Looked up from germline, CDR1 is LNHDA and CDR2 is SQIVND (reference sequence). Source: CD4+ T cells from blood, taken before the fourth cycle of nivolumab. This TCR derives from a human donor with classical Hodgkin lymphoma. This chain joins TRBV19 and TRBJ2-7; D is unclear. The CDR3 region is CASSTLYEQYF. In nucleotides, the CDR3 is TGTGCCAGTAGTACCCTCTACGAGCAGTACTTC.